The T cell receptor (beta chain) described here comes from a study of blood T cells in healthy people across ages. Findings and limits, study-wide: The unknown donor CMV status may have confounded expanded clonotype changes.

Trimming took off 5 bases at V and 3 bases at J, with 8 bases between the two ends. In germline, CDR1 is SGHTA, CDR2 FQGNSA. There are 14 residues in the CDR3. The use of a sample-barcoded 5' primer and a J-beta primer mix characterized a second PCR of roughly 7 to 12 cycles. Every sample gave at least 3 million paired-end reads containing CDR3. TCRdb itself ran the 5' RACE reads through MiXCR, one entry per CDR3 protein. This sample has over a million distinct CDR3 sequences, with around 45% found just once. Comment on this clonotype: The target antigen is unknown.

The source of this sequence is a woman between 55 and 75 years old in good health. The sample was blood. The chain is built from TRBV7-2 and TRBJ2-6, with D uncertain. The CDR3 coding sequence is TGTGCCAGCAGCGTCCCGTATGGGGCCAACGTCCTGACTTTC. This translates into CASSVPYGANVLTF.